The present entry profiles one TCR beta chain with its context. Lacking the conserved final phenylalanine or tryptophan, this CDR3 likely reflects a read error. This entry belongs to a study of tumor-infiltrating lymphocytes in primary liver carcinoma. Unsorted bulk tissue, about 20-32 mg of it, served as the source for co-extraction of RNA and DNA. From 400 to 500 ng total RNA, TCR beta cDNA was generated with a primer in the constant region. Amplification in three nested multiplex PCR rounds with slightly modified ARM-PCR gave rise to TCR beta libraries. TRBV1-TRBV30 forward primers paired with a C-beta reverse primer were used in the first two PCR rounds, which ran roughly 10 cycles each. TCRdb re-called the multiplex PCR reads through MiXCR, storing one row per CDR3 protein. Of about 64,000 distinct CDR3 sequences detected, about three quarters appear once; the ten largest clones hold around 38%.

This CDR3 spans 17 amino acids. Per the germline V gene, CDR1 is MNHNS and CDR2 is SASEGT. The V and J genes are TRBV6-1 and TRBJ2-7, with 7 bases fitting TRBD2. The specimen was liver tumor tissue from sampling region 4. Described subset: tumor region T4, right-lateral pole. The source is a man between 35 and 55 years old with primary liver carcinoma and hepatitis B virus infection. The CDR3 loop reads CASCEGAGGGNLYEQYL. The CDR3 nucleotides are TGTGCCAGCTGTGAAGGGGCCGGCGGGGGTAACCTGTACGAGCAGTACTTA.